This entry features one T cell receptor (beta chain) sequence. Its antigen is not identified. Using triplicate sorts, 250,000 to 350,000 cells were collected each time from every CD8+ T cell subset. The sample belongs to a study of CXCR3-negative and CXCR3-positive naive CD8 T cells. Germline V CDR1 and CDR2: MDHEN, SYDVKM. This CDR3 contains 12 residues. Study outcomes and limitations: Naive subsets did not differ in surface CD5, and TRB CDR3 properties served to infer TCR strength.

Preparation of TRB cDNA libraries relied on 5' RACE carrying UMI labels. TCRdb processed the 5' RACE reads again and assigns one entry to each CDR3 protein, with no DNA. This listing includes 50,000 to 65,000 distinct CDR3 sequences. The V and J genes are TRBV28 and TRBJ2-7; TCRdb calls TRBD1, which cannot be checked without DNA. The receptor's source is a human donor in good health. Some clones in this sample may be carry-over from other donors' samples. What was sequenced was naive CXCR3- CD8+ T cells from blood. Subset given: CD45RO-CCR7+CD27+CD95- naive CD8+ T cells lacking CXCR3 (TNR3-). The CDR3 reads CASQDRVNEQYF. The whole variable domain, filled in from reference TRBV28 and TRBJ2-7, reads DVKVTQSSRYLVKRTGEKVFLECVQDMDHENMFWYRQDPGLGLRLIYFSYDVKMKEKGDIPEGYSVSREKKERFSLILESASTNQTSMYLCASQDRVNEQYFGPGTRLTVT.